A selection of T cell receptor beta chains follows, all from one sample in a study of human T cells and chemical hapten exposure. From the RACE reads, TCRdb called clonotypes with MiXCR, one entry per CDR3 protein. Counted here are 350,000 to 400,000 distinct CDR3 sequences, more than 4.5% occurring once; the ten biggest clones make up roughly 2.6%. The input for sequencing was whole blood, taken in connection with sensitization to the hapten diphenylcyclopropenone (DPC). The receptors shown here come from a woman aged 50 to 60 with alopecia areata. Some clones in this sample may be carry-over from other donors' samples. CDR3s include the opening cysteine and the closing phenylalanine or tryptophan. The D gene is left open where the match is weak. Clone sizes are given selectively: once, few, many, or a class where the clone is expanded.

-	TRBD2	14	TRBJ2-1	TRBV28	TGTGCCAGCAGTTTAGCGGGAGGGATAGATGAGCAGTTCTTC	CASSLAGGIDEQFF
many	-	11	TRBJ2-4	TRBV20-1	TGCAGTGCTAGAGAAGGGAACATTCAGTACTTC	CSAREGNIQYF
-	-	15	TRBJ2-1	TRBV10-3	TGTGCCATCAGTGACTCGGGGACTTCCTACAATGAGCAGTTCTTC	CAISDSGTSYNEQFF
few	TRBD2	14	TRBJ2-3	TRBV12-3/TRBV12-4	TGTGCCAGCAGCTGGACTAGCGGTACGGATACGCAGTATTTT	CASSWTSGTDTQYF
many	-	11	TRBJ1-1	TRBV29-1	TGCAGCTTGCGCATGAACACTGAAGCTTTCTTT	CSLRMNTEAFF
-	-	15	TRBJ2-7	TRBV6-5	TGTGCCAGCAGTTACTCGAGGGACACCGGGTACGAGCAGTACTTC	CASSYSRDTGYEQYF
-	-	12	TRBJ2-1	TRBV29-1	TGCAGCGTTAGAAGTTCCTACAATGAGCAGTTCTTC	CSVRSSYNEQFF
many	-	15	TRBJ2-2	TRBV2	TGTGCCAGCAGTGACCCGGACTACGACACCGGGGAGCTGTTTTTT	CASSDPDYDTGELFF
-	TRBD2	15	TRBJ2-3	TRBV7-8	TGTGCCAGCAGCTCTAGCGGGTCTAGCACAGATACGCAGTATTTT	CASSSSGSSTDTQYF
many	TRBD1	16	TRBJ2-5	TRBV5-1	TGCGCCAGCAGCCCAAAACCTGACAGGGGCGAAGAGACCCAGTACTTC	CASSPKPDRGEETQYF